This TCR beta chain was documented in a study of T-cell memory formation after mild COVID-19. For the study at large: TCR clusters were largely donor specific. Study results and caveats: Within pre-infection memory, some responding clones were found, suggesting cross-reactive memory joined. Researchers report contracting CD4+ clones mostly in CM and EM, with CD8+ clones in EMRA.

Germline V gene lookup returns CDR1 SEHNR and CDR2 FQNEAQ (reference sequence). This CDR3 has 14 amino acids. With 1 base removed from V and 4 bases from J, the gap between germline ends came to 8 bases. This clonotype has at least ten counts. Its antigen is currently unknown. TCR alpha and TCR beta cDNA libraries with sample barcodes and UMIs came from 5'RACE using constant-segment primers. TCRdb fed the 5' RACE reads into MiXCR, producing one record per CDR3 protein. The sample includes approximately 250,000 distinct CDR3 sequences, about 17% seen only once; the top ten take around a fifth. This sequence joins TRBV7-9 and TRBJ2-1; D is uncertain. Sequenced: PBMCs or a T cell subset sorted from them (not recorded which). The clonotype comes from a man younger than 30 who had mild COVID-19 (a few samples of this study predate the infection). Cell type and time point are not known. The CDR3 DNA reads as TGTGCCAGCAGCTTAGAGCCCTCGTACAATGAGCAGTTCTTC. It translates to CASSLEPSYNEQFF.